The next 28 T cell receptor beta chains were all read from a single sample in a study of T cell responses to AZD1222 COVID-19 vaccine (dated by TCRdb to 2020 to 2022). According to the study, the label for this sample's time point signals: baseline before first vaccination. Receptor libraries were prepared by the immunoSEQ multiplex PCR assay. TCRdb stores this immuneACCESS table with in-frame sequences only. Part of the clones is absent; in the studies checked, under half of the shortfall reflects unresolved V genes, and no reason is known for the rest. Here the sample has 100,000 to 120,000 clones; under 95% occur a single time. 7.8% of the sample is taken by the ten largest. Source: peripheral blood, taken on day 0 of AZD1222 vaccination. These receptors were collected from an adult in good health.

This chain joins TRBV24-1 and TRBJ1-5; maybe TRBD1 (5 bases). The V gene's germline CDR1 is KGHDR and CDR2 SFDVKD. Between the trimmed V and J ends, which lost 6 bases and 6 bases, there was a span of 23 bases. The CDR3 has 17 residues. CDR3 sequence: CATSHLDWAGFFQPQHF. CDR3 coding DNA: TGTGCCACCAGTCACTTAGATTGGGCAGGGTTCTTTCAGCCCCAGCATTTT.

As DNA, the CDR3 is TGTGCCAGCAGCAAGGACAGGCAGCACACTGAAGCTTTCTTT. The encoded protein is CASSKDRQHTEAFF. V is TRBV27 and J is TRBJ1-1, with TRBD1 identical over 7 bases. Per the germline V gene, CDR1 is MNHEY and CDR2 is SMNVEV (reference sequence). The CDR3 loop spans 14 amino acids. V trimming: 6 bases; J trimming: 3 bases; junction bases outside the gene matches: 7.

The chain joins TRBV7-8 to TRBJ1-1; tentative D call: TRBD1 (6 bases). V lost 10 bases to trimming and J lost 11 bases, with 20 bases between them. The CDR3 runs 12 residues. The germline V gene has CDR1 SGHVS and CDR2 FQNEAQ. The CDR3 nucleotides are TGTGCCACCCGACTAGAGACAGGTTTCGCTTTCTTT. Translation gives CATRLETGFAFF.

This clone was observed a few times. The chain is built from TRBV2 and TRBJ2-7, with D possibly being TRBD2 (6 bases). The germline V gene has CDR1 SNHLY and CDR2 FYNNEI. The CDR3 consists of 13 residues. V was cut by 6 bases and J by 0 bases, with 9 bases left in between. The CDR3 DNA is TGTGCCAGCAGGGGCGGGGACTCCTACGAGCAGTACTTC. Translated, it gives CASRGGDSYEQYF. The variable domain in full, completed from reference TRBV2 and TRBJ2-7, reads EPEVTQTPSHQVTQMGQEVILRCVPISNHLYFYWYRQILGQKVEFLVSFYNNEISEKSEIFDDQFSVERPDGSNFTLKIRSTKLEDSAMYFCASRGGDSYEQYFGPGTRLTVT.

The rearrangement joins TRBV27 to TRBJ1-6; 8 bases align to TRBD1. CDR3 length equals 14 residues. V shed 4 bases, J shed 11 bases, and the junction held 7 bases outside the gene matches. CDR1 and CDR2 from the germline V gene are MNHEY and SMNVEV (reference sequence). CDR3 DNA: TGTGCCAGCAGTTCAACCTACAGGGGGACACCCCTCCACTTT. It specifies CASSSTYRGTPLHF.

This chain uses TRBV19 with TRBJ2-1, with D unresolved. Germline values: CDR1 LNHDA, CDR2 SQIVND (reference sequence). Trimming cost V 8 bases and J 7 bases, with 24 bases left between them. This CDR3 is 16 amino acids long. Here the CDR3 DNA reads TGTGCCAGTGCCCTCCCCGGCATTTCTTTGATGAATGAGCAGTTCTTC. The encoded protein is CASALPGISLMNEQFF.

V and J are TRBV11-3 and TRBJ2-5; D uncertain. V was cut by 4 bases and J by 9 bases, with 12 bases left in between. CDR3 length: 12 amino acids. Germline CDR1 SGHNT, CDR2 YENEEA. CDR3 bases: TGTGCCAGCAGCTCCCCGACAAGTTCCCAGTACTTC. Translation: CASSSPTSSQYF.

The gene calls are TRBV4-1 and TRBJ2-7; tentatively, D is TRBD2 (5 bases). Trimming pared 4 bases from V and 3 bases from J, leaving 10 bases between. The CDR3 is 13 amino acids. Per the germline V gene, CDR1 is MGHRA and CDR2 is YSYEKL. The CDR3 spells CASSPTDYYEQYF. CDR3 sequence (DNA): TGCGCCAGCAGCCCCACCGACTACTACGAGCAGTACTTC.

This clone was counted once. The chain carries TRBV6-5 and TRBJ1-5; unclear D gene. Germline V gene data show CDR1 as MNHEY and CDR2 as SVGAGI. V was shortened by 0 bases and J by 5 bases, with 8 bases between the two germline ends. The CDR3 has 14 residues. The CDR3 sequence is CASSYSAGYQPQHF. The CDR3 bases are TGTGCCAGCAGTTACTCAGCCGGATATCAGCCCCAGCATTTT.

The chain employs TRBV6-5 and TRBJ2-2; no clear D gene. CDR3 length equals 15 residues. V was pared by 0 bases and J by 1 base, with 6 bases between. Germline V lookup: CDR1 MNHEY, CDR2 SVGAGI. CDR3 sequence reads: CASSYSPGNTGELFF. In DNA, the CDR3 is TGTGCCAGCAGTTACTCACCGGGGAACACCGGGGAGCTGTTTTTT.

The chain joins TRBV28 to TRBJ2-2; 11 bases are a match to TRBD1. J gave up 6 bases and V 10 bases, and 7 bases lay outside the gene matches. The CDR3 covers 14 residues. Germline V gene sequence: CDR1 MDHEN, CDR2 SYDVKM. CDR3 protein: CATPRTGGSGELFF. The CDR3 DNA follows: TGTGCCACTCCCAGGACAGGGGGCTCCGGGGAGCTGTTTTTT.

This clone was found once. The CDR3 reads CASSLDGVGYTF. The CDR3, as DNA: TGTGCCAGCAGCTTAGATGGGGTAGGCTACACCTTC. The chain recombines TRBV7-9 with TRBJ1-2, with D unresolved. Trimming took 1 base from V and 8 from J, leaving 8 bases between them. This CDR3 is built from 12 residues. Germline V gene data show CDR1 as SEHNR and CDR2 as FQNEAQ (reference sequence). Supplemented by reference TRBV7-9 and TRBJ1-2, the full variable domain reads DTGVSQNPRHKITKRGQNVTFRCDPISEHNRLYWYRQTLGQGPEFLTYFQNEAQLEKSRLLSDRFSAERPKGSFSTLEIQRTEQGDSAMYLCASSLDGVGYTFGSGTRLTVV.

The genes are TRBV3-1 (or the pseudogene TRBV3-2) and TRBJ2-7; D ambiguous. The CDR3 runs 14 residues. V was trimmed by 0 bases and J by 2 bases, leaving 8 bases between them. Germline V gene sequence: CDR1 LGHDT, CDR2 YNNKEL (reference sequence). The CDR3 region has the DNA TGTGCCAGCAGCCAAGATTGGCCAGCCTACGAGCAGTACTTC. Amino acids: CASSQDWPAYEQYF.

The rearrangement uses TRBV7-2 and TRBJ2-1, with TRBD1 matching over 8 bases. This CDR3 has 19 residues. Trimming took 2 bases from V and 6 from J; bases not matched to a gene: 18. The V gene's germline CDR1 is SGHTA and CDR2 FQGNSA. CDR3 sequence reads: CASSLMGWRQGAQRNEQFF. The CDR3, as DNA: TGTGCCAGCAGCTTAATGGGTTGGCGGCAGGGGGCGCAGCGCAATGAGCAGTTCTTC.

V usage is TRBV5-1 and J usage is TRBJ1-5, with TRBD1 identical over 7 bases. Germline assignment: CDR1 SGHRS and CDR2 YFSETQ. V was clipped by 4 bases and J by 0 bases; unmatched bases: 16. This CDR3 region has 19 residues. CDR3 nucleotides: TGCGCCAGCAGCGGGTCCCGGGACAGTGTCGGTAATAGCAATCAGCCCCAGCATTTT. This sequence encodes CASSGSRDSVGNSNQPQHF.

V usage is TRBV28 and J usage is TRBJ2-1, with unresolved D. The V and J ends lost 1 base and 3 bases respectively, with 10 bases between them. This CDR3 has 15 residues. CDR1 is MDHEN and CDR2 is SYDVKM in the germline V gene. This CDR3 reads CASSLSGYYYNEQFF. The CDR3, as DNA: TGTGCCAGCAGTTTATCAGGATATTACTACAATGAGCAGTTCTTC.

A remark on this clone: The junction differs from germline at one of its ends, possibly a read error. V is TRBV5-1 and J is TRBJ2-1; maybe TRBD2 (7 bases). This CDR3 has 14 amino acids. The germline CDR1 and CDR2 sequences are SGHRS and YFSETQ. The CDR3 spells CASSLAGAFNEQFF. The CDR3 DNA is TGCGCCAGCAGTTTGGCGGGGGCCTTCAATGAGCAGTTCTTC.

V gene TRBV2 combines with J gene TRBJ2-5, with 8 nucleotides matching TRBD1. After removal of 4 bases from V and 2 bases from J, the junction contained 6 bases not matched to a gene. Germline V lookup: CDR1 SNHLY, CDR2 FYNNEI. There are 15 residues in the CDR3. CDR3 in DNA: TGTGCCAGCAGTGTCCGTAACAGGGGGCAAGAGACCCAGTACTTC. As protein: CASSVRNRGQETQYF.

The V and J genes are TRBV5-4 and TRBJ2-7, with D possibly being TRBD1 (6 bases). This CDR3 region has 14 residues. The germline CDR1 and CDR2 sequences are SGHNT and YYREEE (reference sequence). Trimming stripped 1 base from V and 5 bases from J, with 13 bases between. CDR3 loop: CASSLRGRGDEQYF. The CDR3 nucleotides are TGTGCCAGCAGCTTGAGGGGCAGGGGCGACGAGCAGTACTTC.

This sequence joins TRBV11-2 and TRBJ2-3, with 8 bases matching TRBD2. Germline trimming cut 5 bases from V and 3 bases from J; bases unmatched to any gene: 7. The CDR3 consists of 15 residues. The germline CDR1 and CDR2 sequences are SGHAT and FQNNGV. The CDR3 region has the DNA TGTGCCAGCAGCCGGACTAGCCCTTCGACAGATACGCAGTATTTT. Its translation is CASSRTSPSTDTQYF.

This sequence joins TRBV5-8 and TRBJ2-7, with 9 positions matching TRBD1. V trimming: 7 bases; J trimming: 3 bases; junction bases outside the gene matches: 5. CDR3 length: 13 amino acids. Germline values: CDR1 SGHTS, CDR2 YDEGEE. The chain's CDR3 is CASLGQGYYEQYF. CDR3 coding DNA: TGTGCCAGCCTCGGACAGGGGTACTACGAGCAGTACTTC.

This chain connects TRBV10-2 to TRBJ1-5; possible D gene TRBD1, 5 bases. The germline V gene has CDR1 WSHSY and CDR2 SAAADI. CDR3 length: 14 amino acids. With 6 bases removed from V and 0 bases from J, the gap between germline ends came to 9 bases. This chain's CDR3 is CASRPRGSNQPQHF. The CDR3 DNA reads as TGCGCCAGCAGGCCTAGGGGTAGCAATCAGCCCCAGCATTTT.

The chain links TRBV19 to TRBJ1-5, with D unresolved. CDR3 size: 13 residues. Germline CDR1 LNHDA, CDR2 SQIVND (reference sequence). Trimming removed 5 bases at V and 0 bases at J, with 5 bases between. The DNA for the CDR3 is TGTGCCAGTAGTGCTAATAGCAATCAGCCCCAGCATTTT. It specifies CASSANSNQPQHF.

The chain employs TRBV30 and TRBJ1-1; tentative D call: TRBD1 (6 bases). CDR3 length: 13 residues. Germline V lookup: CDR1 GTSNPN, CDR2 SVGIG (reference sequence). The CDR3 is CALLTGRDTEAFF. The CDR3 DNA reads TGTGCACTGTTGACAGGTCGCGACACTGAAGCTTTCTTT.

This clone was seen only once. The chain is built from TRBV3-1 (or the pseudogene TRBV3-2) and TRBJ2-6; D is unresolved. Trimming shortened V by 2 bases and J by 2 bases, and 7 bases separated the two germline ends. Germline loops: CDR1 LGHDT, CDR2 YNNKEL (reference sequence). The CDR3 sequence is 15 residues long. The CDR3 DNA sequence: TGTGCCAGCAGCCAATATGGGGCTGGGGCCAACGTCCTGACTTTC. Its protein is CASSQYGAGANVLTF.

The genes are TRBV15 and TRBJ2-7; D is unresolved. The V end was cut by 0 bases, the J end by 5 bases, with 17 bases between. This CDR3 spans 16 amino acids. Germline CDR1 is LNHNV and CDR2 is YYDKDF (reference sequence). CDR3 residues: CATSRDRSLVLHEQYF. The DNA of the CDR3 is TGTGCCACCAGCAGAGATAGGTCATTAGTCCTCCACGAGCAGTACTTC.

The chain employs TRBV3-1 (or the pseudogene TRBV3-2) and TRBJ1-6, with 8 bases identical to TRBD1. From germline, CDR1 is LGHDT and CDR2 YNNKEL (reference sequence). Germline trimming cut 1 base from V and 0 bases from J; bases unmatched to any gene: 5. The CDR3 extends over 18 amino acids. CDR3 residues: CASSQGTGSSSYNSPLHF. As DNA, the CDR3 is TGTGCCAGCAGCCAAGGGACAGGGTCGAGCTCCTATAATTCACCCCTCCACTTT.

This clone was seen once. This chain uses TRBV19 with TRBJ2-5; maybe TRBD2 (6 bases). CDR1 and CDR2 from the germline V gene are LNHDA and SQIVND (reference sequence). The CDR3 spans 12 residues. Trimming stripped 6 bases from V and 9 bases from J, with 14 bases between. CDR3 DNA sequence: TGTGCCAGTAGCCCCACGGGAGTAGCCCAGTACTTC. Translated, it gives CASSPTGVAQYF.